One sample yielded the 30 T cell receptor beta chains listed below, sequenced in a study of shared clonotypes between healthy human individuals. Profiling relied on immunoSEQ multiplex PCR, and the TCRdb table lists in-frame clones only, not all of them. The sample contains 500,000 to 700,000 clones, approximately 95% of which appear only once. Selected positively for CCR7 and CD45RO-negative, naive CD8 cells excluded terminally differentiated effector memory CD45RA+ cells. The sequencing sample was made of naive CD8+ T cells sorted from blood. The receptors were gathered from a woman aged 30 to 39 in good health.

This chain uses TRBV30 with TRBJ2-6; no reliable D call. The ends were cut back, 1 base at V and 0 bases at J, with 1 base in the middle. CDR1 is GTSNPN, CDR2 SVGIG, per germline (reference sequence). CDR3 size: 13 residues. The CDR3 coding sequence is TGTGCCTGGAGTGCCTCTGGGGCCAACGTCCTGACTTTC. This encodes CAWSASGANVLTF.

The CDR3 DNA reads TGTGCCAGCAGCTTAGGTGGGACGAACTATGGCTACACCTTC. This translates into CASSLGGTNYGYTF. This chain connects TRBV7-9 to TRBJ1-2; D is perhaps TRBD1 (5 bases). The CDR3 loop spans 14 amino acids. Germline V gene data show CDR1 as SEHNR and CDR2 as FQNEAQ (reference sequence). Trimming cost V 1 base and J 2 bases, with 8 bases left between them.

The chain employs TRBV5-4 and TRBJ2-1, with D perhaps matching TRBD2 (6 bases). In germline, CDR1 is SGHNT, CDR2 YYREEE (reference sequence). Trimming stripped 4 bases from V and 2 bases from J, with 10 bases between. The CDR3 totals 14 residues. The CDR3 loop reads CASSIGGAYNEQFF. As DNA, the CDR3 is TGTGCCAGCAGCATCGGAGGGGCCTACAATGAGCAGTTCTTC. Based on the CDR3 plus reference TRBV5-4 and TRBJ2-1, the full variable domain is ETGVTQSPTHLIKTRGQQVTLRCSSQSGHNTVSWYQQALGQGPQFIFQYYREEENGRGNFPPRFSGLQFPNYSSELNVNALELDDSALYLCASSIGGAYNEQFFGPGTRLTVL.

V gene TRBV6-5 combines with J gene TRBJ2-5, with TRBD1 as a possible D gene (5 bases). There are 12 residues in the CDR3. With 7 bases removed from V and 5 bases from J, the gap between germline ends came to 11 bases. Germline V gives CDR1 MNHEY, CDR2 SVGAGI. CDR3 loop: CASKAGRETQYF. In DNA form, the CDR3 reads TGTGCCAGCAAGGCAGGGCGGGAGACCCAGTACTTC.

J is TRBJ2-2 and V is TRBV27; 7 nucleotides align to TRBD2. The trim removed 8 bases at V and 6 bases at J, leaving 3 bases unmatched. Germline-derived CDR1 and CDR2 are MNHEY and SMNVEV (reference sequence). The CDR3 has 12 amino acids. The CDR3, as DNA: TGTGCCAGCGTGGGGGGGGCCGGGGAGCTGTTTTTT. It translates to CASVGGAGELFF.

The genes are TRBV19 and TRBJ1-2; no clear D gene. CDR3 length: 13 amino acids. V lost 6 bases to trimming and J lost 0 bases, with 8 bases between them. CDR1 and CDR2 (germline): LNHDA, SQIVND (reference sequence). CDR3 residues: CASSDRANYGYTF. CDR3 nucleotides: TGTGCCAGTAGCGATCGAGCTAACTATGGCTACACCTTC.

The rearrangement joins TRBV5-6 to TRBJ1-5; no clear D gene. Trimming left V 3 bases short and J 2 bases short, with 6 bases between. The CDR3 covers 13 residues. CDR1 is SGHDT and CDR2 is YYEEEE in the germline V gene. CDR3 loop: CASSSEGNQPQHF. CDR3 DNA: TGTGCCAGCAGCTCCGAAGGCAATCAGCCCCAGCATTTT.

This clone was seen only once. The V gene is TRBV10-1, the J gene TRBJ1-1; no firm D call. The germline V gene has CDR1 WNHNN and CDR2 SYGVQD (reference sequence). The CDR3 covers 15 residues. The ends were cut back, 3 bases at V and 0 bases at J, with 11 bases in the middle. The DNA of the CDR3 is TGCGCCAGCAGTGAAGAGGTGGGCATGAACACTGAAGCTTTCTTT. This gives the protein CASSEEVGMNTEAFF.

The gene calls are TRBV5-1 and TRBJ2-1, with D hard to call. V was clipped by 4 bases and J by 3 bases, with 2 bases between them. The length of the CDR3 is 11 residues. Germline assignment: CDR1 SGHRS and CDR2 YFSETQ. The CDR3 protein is CASSIYNEQFF. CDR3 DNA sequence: TGCGCCAGCAGCATCTACAATGAGCAGTTCTTC.

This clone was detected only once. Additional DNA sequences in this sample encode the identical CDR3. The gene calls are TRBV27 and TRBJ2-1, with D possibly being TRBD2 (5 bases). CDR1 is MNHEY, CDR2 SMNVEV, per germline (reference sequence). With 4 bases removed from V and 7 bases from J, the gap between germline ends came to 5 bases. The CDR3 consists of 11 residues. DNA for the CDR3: TGTGCCAGCAGTTCGGGGAATGAGCAGTTCTTC. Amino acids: CASSSGNEQFF.

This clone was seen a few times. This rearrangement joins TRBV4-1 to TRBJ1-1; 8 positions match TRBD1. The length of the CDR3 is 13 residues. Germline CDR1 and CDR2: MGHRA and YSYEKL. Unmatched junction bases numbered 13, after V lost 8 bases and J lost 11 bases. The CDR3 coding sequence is TGCGCCAGCGTCAGCCCCGTGACAGGGGTTGCTTTCTTT. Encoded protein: CASVSPVTGVAFF.

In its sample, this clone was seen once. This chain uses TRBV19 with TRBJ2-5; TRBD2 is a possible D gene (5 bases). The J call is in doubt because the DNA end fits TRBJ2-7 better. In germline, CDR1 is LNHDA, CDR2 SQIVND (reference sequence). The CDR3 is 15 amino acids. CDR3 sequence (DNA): TGTGCCAGTAGTATCTTCGCGGGCAGCTCCTACGAGCAGTACTTC. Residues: CASSIFAGSSYEQYF.

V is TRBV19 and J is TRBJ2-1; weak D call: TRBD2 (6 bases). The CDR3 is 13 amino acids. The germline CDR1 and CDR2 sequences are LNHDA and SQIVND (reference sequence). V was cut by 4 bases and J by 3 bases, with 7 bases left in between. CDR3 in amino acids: CASSSGVYNEQFF. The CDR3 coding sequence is TGTGCCAGTAGTAGCGGGGTCTACAATGAGCAGTTCTTC.

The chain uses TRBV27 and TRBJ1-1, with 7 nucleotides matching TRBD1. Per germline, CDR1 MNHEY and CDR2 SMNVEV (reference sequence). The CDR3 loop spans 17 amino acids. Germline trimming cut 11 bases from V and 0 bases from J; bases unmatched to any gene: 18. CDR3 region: CAAAGAGGFGMNTEAFF. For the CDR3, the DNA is TGTGCCGCAGCTGGGGCAGGGGGGTTCGGCATGAACACTGAAGCTTTCTTT.

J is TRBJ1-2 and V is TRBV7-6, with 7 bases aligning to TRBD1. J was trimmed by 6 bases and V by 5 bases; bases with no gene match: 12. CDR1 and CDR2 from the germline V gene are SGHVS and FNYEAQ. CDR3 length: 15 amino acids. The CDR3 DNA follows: TGTGCCAGCAGCCCCAGACAGGGCGCCCCCAATGGCTACACCTTC. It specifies CASSPRQGAPNGYTF.

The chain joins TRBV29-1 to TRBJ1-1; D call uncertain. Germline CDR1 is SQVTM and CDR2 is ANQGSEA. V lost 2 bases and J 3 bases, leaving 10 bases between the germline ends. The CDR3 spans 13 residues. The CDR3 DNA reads TGCAGCGTTGAAAGGGAGGGATACACTGAAGCTTTCTTT. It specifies CSVEREGYTEAFF.

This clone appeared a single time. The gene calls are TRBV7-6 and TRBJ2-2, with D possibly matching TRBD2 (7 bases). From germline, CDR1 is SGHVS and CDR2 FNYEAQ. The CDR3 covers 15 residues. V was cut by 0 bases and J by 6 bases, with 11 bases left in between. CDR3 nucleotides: TGTGCCAGCAGCTTAGCCGGAGGGGGGGCCGGGGAGCTGTTTTTT. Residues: CASSLAGGGAGELFF. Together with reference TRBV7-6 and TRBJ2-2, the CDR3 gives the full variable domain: GAGVSQSPRYKVTKRGQDVALRCDPISGHVSLYWYRQALGQGPEFLTYFNYEAQQDKSGLPNDRFSAERPEGSISTLTIQRTEQRDSAMYRCASSLAGGGAGELFFGEGSRLTVL.

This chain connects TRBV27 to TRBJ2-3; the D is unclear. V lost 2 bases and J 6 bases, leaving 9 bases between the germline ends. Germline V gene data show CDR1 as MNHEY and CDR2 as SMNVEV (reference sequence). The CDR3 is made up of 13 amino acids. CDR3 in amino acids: CASSLSNFDTQYF. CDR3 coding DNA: TGTGCCAGCAGTTTAAGTAATTTCGATACGCAGTATTTT.

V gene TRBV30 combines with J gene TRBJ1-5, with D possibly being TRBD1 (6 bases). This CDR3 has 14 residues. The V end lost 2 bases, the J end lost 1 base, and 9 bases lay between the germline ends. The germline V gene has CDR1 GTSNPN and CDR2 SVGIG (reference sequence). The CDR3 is CAWSRTASNQPQHF. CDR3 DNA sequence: TGTGCCTGGAGTAGGACAGCCAGCAATCAGCCCCAGCATTTT.

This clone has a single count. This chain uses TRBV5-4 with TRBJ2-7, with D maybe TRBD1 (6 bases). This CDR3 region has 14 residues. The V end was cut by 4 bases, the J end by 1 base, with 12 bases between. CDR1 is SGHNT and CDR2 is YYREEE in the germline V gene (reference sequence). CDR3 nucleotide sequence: TGTGCCAGCAGCGATGCGGACAGTTCCTACGAGCAGTACTTC. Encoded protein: CASSDADSSYEQYF.

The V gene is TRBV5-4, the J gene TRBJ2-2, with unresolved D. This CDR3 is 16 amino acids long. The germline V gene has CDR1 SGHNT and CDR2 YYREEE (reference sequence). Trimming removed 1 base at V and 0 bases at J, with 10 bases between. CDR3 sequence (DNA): TGTGCCAGCAGCTTGTACGGCGGTGCGAACACCGGGGAGCTGTTTTTT. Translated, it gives CASSLYGGANTGELFF.

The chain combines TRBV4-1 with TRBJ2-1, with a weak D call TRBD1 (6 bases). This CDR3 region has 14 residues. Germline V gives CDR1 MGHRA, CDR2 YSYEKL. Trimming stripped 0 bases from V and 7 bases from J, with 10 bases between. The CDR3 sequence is CASSQDPGVNEQFF. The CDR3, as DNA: TGCGCCAGCAGCCAAGACCCAGGGGTTAATGAGCAGTTCTTC.

CDR3 in DNA: TGTGCCAGCAGCTTAAAGGGACAGGATAACTATGGCTACACCTTC. It translates to CASSLKGQDNYGYTF. The chain employs TRBV13 and TRBJ1-2, with 8 bases identical to TRBD1. The germline CDR1 and CDR2 sequences are PRHDT and FYEKMQ (reference sequence). This CDR3 is 15 amino acids long. Trimming took 2 bases from V and 1 from J; bases not matched to a gene: 3.

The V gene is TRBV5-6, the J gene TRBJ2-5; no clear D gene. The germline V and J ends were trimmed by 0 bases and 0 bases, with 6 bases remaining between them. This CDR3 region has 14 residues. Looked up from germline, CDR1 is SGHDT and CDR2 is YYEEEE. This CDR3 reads CASSLGTYQETQYF. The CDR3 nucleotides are TGTGCCAGCAGCTTGGGGACGTACCAAGAGACCCAGTACTTC.

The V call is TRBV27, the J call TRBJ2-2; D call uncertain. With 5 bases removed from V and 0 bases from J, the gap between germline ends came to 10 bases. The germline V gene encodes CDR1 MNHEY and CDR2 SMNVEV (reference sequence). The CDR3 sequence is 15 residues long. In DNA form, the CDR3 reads TGTGCCAGCAGTCTGACGCTCGCGAACACCGGGGAGCTGTTTTTT. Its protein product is CASSLTLANTGELFF.

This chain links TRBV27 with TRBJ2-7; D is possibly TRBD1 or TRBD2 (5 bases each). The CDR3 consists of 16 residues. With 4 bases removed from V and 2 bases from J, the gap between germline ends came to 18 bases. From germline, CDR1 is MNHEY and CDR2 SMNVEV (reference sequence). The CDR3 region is CASSYSAGTQTYEQYF. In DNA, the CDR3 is TGTGCCAGCAGTTACAGTGCAGGGACCCAAACCTACGAGCAGTACTTC.

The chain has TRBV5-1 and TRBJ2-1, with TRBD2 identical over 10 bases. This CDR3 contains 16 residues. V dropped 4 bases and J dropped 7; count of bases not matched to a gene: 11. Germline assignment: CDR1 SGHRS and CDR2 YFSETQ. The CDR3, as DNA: TGCGCCAGCAGCAGACTAGCGGGTTCCCCTTGGAATGAGCAGTTCTTC. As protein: CASSRLAGSPWNEQFF.

CDR3 bases: TGCGCCAGCAGTCAATGGTGTCGGACTAGGAAGACTACGCAGTATTTT. Its translation: CASSQWCRTRKTTQYF. The V gene is TRBV23-1, the J gene TRBJ2-3, with 7 nucleotides matching TRBD2. TRBV23-1 is recorded as an ORF, its role being uncertain. After removal of 1 base from V and 8 bases from J, the junction contained 12 bases not matched to a gene. This CDR3 region has 16 residues.

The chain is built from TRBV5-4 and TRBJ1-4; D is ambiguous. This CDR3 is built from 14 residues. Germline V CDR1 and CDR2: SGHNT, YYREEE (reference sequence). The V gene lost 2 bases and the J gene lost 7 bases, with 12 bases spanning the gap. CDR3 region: CASSFDPEGEKLFF. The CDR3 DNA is TGTGCCAGCAGCTTCGACCCGGAGGGTGAAAAACTGTTTTTT. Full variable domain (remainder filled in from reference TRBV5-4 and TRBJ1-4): ETGVTQSPTHLIKTRGQQVTLRCSSQSGHNTVSWYQQALGQGPQFIFQYYREEENGRGNFPPRFSGLQFPNYSSELNVNALELDDSALYLCASSFDPEGEKLFFGSGTQLSVL.

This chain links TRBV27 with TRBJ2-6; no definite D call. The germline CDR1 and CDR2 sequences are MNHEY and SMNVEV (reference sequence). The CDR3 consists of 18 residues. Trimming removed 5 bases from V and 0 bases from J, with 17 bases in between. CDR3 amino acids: CASSISSPRFSGANVLTF. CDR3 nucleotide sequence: TGTGCCAGCAGTATCAGCAGTCCTCGTTTCTCTGGGGCCAACGTCCTGACTTTC.